This T cell receptor beta chain was found in a study of early T cells in non-severe SARS-CoV-2 infection. This clonotype has only a few counts. MiXCR was run by TCRdb on the 5' RACE reads, yielding one entry per CDR3 protein. The data show some 77,000 distinct CDR3 sequences, 9.5% to 15% seen once. The CDR3 sequence is 14 residues long. Germline CDR1 LNHDA, CDR2 SQIVND (reference sequence). V was clipped by 7 bases and J by 1 base, with 12 bases between them. V is TRBV19 and J is TRBJ2-3; no clear D. Sequenced input: whole blood. The origin of this receptor is an adult who was a healthcare worker with PCR-confirmed SARS-CoV-2 infection or an uninfected control (not recorded which). The CDR3, as DNA: TGTGCCAGTACCACCAGGCTCCGCACAGATACGCAGTATTTT. It codes for CASTTRLRTDTQYF. The full variable domain, its missing parts supplied by reference TRBV19 and TRBJ2-3, is DGGITQSPKYLFRKEGQNVTLSCEQNLNHDAMYWYRQDPGQGLRLIYYSQIVNDFQKGDIAEGYSVSREKKESFPLTVTSAQKNPTAFYLCASTTRLRTDTQYFGPGTRLTVL.